The present entry profiles one T cell receptor (beta chain) with its context. Clones were sequenced by immunoSEQ multiplex PCR, and TCRdb holds only the in-frame ones, with some missing. This repertoire shows 290,000 or so clones, 87% found once; its top ten account for roughly 3.5%. This CDR3 has 16 residues. The V and J ends lost 7 bases and 2 bases, in that order; junction bases with no gene match: 12. Germline loops: CDR1 SGHTA, CDR2 FQGNSA. The record originates from a study of Ad26.COV2.S vaccination and SARS-CoV-2 variants. Treatment: approximately 18 received Ad26.COV2.S at low or high dose, single or two shots; roughly five received placebo; per-sample allocation not given. Specimens were obtained on day 63 following the first vaccine or placebo injection.

The source material was peripheral blood, sampled in a trial of Ad26.COV2.S vaccine versus placebo. The genes are TRBV7-2 and TRBJ2-5, with 8 bases identical to TRBD2. The source is a person between 18 and 60 years old who received the Ad26.COV2.S COVID-19 vaccine or a placebo. In DNA, the CDR3 is TGTGCCAGCACCCGGGGGGGCGGGACTAGGCAAGAGACCCAGTACTTC. Its protein product is CASTRGGGTRQETQYF.